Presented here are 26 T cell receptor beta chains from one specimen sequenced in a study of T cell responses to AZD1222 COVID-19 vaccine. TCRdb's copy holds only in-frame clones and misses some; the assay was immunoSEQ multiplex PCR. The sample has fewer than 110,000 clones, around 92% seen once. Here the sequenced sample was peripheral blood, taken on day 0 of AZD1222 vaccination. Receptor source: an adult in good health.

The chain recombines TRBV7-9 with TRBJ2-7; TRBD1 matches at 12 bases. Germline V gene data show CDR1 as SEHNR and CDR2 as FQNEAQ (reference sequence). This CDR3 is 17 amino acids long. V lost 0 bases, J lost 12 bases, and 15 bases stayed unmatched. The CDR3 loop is CASSLATQPGQGASPYF. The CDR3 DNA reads TGTGCCAGCAGCTTAGCGACCCAACCGGGACAGGGGGCTTCGCCGTACTTC.

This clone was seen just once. DNA of the CDR3: TGCGCCAGCAGCTTAACGTACGGGGTCTACGAGCAGTACTTC. It codes for CASSLTYGVYEQYF. The gene calls are TRBV5-1 and TRBJ2-7; D perhaps matches TRBD2 (5 bases). The CDR3 sequence is 14 residues long. The V gene's germline CDR1 is SGHRS and CDR2 YFSETQ. Between the trimmed V and J ends, which lost 2 bases and 3 bases, there was a span of 12 bases.

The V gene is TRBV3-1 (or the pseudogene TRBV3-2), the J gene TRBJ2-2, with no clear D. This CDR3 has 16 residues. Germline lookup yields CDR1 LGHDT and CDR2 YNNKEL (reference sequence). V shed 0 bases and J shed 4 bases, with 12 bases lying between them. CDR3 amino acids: CASSQDNPSITGELFF. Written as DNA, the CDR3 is TGTGCCAGCAGCCAAGATAACCCGAGTATCACCGGGGAGCTGTTTTTT.

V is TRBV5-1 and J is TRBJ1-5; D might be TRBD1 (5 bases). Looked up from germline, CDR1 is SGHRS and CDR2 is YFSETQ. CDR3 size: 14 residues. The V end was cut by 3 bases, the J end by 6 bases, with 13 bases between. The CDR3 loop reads CASSSGTQGQPQHF. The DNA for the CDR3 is TGCGCCAGCAGCTCCGGGACTCAAGGTCAGCCCCAGCATTTT.

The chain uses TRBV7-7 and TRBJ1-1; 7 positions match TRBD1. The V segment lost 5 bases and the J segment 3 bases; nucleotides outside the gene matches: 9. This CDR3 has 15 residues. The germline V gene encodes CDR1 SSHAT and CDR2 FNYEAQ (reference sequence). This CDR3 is CASSQIQGRDTEAFF. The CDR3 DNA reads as TGTGCCAGCAGCCAAATACAGGGGAGGGACACTGAAGCTTTCTTT.

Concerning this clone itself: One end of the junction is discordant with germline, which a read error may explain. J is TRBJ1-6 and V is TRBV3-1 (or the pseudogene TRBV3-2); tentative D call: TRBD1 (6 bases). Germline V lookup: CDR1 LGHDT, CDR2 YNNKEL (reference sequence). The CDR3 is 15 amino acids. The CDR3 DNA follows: TGTGCCAGCAGCCAGACCGGCAGGGGCAATTCTCCCCTCCACTTT. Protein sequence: CASSQTGRGNSPLHF.

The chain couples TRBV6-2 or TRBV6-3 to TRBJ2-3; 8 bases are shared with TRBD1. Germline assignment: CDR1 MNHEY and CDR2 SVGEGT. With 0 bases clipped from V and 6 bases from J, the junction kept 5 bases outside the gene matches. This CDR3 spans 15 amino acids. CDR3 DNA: TGTGCCAGCAGTTACTCCGGACAGGGTGCGGATACGCAGTATTTT. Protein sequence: CASSYSGQGADTQYF.

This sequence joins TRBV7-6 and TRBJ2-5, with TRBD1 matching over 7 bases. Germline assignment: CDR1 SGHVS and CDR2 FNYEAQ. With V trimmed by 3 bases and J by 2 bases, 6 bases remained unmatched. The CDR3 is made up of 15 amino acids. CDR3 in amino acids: CASSFLTGIQETQYF. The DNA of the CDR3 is TGTGCCAGCAGCTTCCTGACAGGGATACAAGAGACCCAGTACTTC.

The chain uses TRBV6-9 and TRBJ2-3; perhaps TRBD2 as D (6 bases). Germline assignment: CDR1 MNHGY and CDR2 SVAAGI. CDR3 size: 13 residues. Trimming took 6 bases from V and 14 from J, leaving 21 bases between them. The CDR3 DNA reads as TGTGCCAGCAGGTCCTATCAGATATGGACTATGTATTTT. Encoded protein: CASRSYQIWTMYF.

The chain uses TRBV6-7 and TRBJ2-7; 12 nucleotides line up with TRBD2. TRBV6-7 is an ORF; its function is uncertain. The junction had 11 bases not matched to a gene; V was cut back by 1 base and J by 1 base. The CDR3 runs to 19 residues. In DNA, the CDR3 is TGTGCCAGCAGTTACTGGAAAATTGGGACTAGCGGGTGGTCCTACGAGCAGTACTTC. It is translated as CASSYWKIGTSGWSYEQYF.

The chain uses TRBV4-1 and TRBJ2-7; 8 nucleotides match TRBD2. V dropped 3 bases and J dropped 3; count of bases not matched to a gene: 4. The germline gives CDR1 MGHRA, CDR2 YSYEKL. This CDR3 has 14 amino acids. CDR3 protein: CASSQGLGHYEQYF. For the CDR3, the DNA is TGCGCCAGCAGCCAGGGACTAGGTCACTACGAGCAGTACTTC.

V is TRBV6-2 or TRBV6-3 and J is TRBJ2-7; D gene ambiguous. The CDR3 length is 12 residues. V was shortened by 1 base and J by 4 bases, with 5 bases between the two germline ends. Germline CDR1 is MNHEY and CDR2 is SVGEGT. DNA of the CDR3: TGTGCCAGCAGTTACTTACCTTACGAGCAGTACTTC. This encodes CASSYLPYEQYF.

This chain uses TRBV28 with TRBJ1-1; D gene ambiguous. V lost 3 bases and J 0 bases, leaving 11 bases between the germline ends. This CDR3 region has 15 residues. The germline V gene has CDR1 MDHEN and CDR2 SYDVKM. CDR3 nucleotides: TGTGCCAGCAGTTTTTTTGAAGACATGAACACTGAAGCTTTCTTT. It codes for CASSFFEDMNTEAFF.

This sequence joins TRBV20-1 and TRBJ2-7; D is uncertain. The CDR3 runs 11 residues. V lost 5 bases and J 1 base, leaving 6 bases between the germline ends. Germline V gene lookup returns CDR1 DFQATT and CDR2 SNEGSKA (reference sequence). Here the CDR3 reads CSAGLSYEQYF. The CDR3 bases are TGCAGTGCTGGATTATCCTACGAGCAGTACTTC.

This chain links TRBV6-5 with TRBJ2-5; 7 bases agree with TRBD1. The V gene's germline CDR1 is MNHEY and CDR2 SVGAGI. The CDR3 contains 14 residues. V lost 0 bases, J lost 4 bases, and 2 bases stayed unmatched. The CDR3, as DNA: TGTGCCAGCAGTTACTCGCAGGGGGTAGAGACCCAGTACTTC. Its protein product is CASSYSQGVETQYF.

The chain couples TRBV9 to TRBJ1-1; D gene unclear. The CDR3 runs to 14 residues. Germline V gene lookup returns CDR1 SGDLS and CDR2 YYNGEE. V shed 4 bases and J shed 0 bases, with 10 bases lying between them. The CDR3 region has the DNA TGTGCCAGCAGCCCCACACCTCTGAACACTGAAGCTTTCTTT. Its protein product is CASSPTPLNTEAFF.

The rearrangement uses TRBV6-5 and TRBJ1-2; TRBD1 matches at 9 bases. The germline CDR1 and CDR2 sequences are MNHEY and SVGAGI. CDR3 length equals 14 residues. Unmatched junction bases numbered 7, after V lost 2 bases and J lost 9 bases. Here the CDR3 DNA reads TGTGCCAGCAGTTACCTTAGACAGGGGGAGTGCTACACCTTC. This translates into CASSYLRQGECYTF.

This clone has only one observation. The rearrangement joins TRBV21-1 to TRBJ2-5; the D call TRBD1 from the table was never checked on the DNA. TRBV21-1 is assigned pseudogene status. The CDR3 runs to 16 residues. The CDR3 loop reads CARRPGDQGTKETQYF. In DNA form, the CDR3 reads TGTGCCAGGCGCCCCGGAGACCAGGGTACGAAGGAGACCCAGTACTTC.

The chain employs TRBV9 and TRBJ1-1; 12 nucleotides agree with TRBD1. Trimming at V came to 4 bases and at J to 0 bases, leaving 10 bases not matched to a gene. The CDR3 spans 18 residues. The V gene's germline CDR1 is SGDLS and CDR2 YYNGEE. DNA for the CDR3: TGTGCCAGCAGCTATTCTTCCGGGACAGGGGGCGTGAACACTGAAGCTTTCTTT. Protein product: CASSYSSGTGGVNTEAFF.

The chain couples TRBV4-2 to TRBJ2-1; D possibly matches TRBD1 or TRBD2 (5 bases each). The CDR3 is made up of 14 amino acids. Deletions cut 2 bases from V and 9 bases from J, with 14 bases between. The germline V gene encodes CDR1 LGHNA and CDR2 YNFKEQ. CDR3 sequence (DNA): TGTGCCAGCAGCCAACCGCTGGGGGATCGTGAGCAGTTCTTC. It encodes CASSQPLGDREQFF.

The DNA for the CDR3 is TGTGCCAGCAGCTTACTAGCGGGACAAGATACGCAGTATTTT. This encodes CASSLLAGQDTQYF. The gene calls are TRBV7-4 and TRBJ2-3; 9 bases line up with TRBD2. Trimming removed 2 bases from V and 5 bases from J; junction bases left unmatched: 2. CDR1 is SGHVT and CDR2 is SQSDAQ in the germline V gene. The CDR3 spans 14 residues. The full variable domain, its missing parts supplied by reference TRBV7-4 and TRBJ2-3, is GAGVSQSPRYKVAKRGRDVALRCDSISGHVTLYWYRQTLGQGSEVLTYSQSDAQRDKSGRPSGRFSAERPERSVSTLKIQRTEQGDSAVYLCASSLLAGQDTQYFGPGTRLTVL.

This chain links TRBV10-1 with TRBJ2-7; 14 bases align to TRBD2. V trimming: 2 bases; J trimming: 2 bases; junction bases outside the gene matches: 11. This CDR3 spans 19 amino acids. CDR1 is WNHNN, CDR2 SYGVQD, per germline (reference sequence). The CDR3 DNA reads TGCGCCAGCAGTGAGATCCCCGGGACTAGCGGGAGTAGACCCTACGAGCAGTACTTC. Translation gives CASSEIPGTSGSRPYEQYF.

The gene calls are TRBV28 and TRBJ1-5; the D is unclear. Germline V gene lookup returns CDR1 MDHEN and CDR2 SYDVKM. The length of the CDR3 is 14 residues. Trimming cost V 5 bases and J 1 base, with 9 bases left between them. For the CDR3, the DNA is TGTGCCAGCAGTAGAGGAGGGAGCAATCAGCCCCAGCATTTT. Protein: CASSRGGSNQPQHF.

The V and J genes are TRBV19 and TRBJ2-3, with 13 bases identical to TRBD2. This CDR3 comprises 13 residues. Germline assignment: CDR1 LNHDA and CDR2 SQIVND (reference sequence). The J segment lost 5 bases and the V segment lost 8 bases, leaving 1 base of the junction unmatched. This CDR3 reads CASGLAGVDTQYF. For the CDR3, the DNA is TGTGCCAGTGGACTAGCGGGAGTAGATACGCAGTATTTT.

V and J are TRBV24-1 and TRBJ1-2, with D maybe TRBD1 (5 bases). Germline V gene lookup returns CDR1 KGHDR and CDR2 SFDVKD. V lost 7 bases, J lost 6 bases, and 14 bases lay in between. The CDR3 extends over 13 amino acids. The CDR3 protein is CATSRTGVDGYTF. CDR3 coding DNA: TGTGCCACCAGCAGAACAGGAGTAGATGGCTACACCTTC.

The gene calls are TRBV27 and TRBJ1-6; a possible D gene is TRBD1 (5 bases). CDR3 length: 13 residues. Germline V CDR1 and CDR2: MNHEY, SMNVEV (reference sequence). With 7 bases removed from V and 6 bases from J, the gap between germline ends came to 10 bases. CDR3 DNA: TGTGCCAGCACCAGGGCCCCTAATTCACCCCTCCACTTT. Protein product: CASTRAPNSPLHF.